This is a list of T cell receptor beta chains from one sample in a study of cytomegalovirus exposure and HLA in healthy donors. Some clones are missing from TCRdb's copy, which holds only in-frame ones; the method was immunoSEQ multiplex PCR. Among around 160,000 clones listed, around four fifths were seen once. Sample: PBMCs. The receptors here all came from a man aged 25-45 years in good health and CMV-seropositive. Both conserved end residues are part of each CDR3.

V gene,J gene,CDR3 protein
TRBV18,TRBJ1-2,CASSPGLNQPKEYGYTF
TRBV11-3,TRBJ2-7,CASSLDGSSYEQYF
TRBV7-8,TRBJ2-1,CASSPQGGGDSYNEQFF
TRBV23-1,TRBJ1-5,CASSQSSSRSNQPQHF
TRBV2,TRBJ2-2,CASSGAYTGELFF
TRBV21-1,TRBJ2-7,CASSNRGSVYEQYF
TRBV27,TRBJ2-7,CASSLSAARNEQYF
TRBV4-1,TRBJ2-7,CASSQRQSYEQYF
TRBV4-3,TRBJ2-3,CASSQGPLGTDTQYF
TRBV5-1,TRBJ2-7,CASSSLAGGINEQYF
TRBV7-8,TRBJ1-2,CASSSRDRGSNYGYTF
TRBV10-3,TRBJ1-6,CATGQSNSYNSPLHF
TRBV5-1,TRBJ2-1,CASDLRGGTYNEQFF
TRBV10-3,TRBJ1-1,CAISVRAEENTEAFF
TRBV9,TRBJ2-2,CASSPTGGNTGELFF
TRBV9,TRBJ2-3,CASSGTGGPSDTQYF
TRBV19,TRBJ2-7,CASSIVGGDHEQYF
TRBV4-2,TRBJ2-1,CASSQPVRDNEQFF
TRBV27,TRBJ1-5,CASSLYQGANQPQHF
TRBV15,TRBJ2-7,CATSRGDRNHYEQYF
TRBV5-1,TRBJ2-7,CASSPHGGSSYEQYF
TRBV5-5,TRBJ2-4,CASSPSQDRGIKNIQYF
TRBV15,TRBJ2-7,CARRGGSYEQYF
TRBV9,TRBJ2-7,CASSVGGGAREQYF
TRBV9,TRBJ1-1,CASSVNGRVDTEAFF
TRBV6-4,TRBJ2-7,CASSDSGQGSCLPYEQYF
TRBV4-2,TRBJ1-3,CASSPLVHSGNTIYF
TRBV7-2,TRBJ2-5,CASTPEERGLYQETQYF
TRBV19,TRBJ2-1,CAGSSGGALGEQFF
TRBV5-4,TRBJ1-2,CASSGIPGTAPYGYTF
TRBV15,TRBJ2-2,CATSRGPGQPNTGELFF
TRBV19,TRBJ2-3,CASSKRGTDTQYF
TRBV2,TRBJ2-7,CASSEKTGSSYEQYF
TRBV9,TRBJ1-1,CASSPAYRGQNTEAFF
TRBV7-9,TRBJ1-5,CASSFSRNQPQHF
TRBV6-4,TRBJ2-3,CASSDGGTSGGGTDTQYF
TRBV30,TRBJ2-5,CAWSQLAGDHQETQYF
TRBV7-2,TRBJ2-2,CASSLAGAGGPNGELFF
TRBV19,TRBJ2-7,CASSIGPGTGAYEQYF
TRBV27,TRBJ2-1,CASRVLGDERQQFF
TRBV7-6,TRBJ1-3,CASSLSGFSGNTIYF
TRBV28,TRBJ2-3,CASRGGTISTDTQYF
TRBV4-1,TRBJ2-2,CASRGTGNTGELFF
TRBV6-5,TRBJ1-1,CASTYTTGTEAFF
TRBV5-1,TRBJ2-5,CASKTGGEETQYF
TRBV19,TRBJ2-1,CASSEGQDPNEQFF
TRBV6-1,TRBJ1-1,CASSEEGHTEAFF
TRBV11-3,TRBJ2-1,CASATGTSNEQFF
TRBV29-1,TRBJ1-2,CSVTGQGKYGYTF
TRBV4-1,TRBJ2-2,CASSLRVGGDTGELFF
TRBV18,TRBJ2-6,CASSPPSSGANVLTF
TRBV5-1,TRBJ2-1,CASSFAVGYEQFF
TRBV6-5,TRBJ1-1,CASSYGGGYTEAFF